The rows below give T cell receptor beta chains drawn from one sample of a study of blood T cell repertoires in COVID-19. Assay used: immunoSEQ multiplex PCR; TCRdb lists only in-frame clones, some missing. The data show 70,000 to 95,000 clones, about 93% seen once. Sequencing was performed on peripheral blood. The receptor set was obtained from a woman in her 50s in a cohort sampled during active COVID-19. Each CDR3 is given with its conserved first and last residue. The D gene is left open where the match is weak. Expanded clones get a size class; other rows say once, few or many, or leave the size out.

J gene: TRBJ1-1
D gene: .
V gene: TRBV28
clone size: once
CDR3 DNA: TGTGCCAGCAGTTTACTTTTACCCCCGGGTCCCAACACTGAAGCTTTCTTT
CDR3 protein: CASSLLLPPGPNTEAFF

J gene: TRBJ2-3
D gene: TRBD2
V gene: TRBV9
clone size: .
CDR3 DNA: TGTGCCAGCAGCCCAGGACTAGCGGTCGTCACAGATACGCAGTATTTT
CDR3 protein: CASSPGLAVVTDTQYF

J gene: TRBJ1-1
D gene: .
V gene: TRBV21-1
clone size: few
CDR3 DNA: TGTGCCAGCAGCAAAGGGGCCGTCCTACCGGGACAGGGGTACGAGAACACTGAAGCTTTCTTT
CDR3 protein: CASSKGAVLPGQGYENTEAFF

J gene: TRBJ1-2
D gene: TRBD1
V gene: TRBV18
clone size: .
CDR3 DNA: TGTGCCAGCTCACAATCGACAGGGACGGAGCTTTATGGCTACACCTTC
CDR3 protein: CASSQSTGTELYGYTF

J gene: TRBJ2-1
D gene: TRBD2
V gene: TRBV5-3
clone size: .
CDR3 DNA: TGTGCCAGAAGCTTGCCGGCGGGAGCGCTTCACAATGAGCAGTTCTTC
CDR3 protein: CARSLPAGALHNEQFF

J gene: TRBJ1-2
D gene: TRBD1
V gene: TRBV28
clone size: .
CDR3 DNA: TGTGCCAGCAGTCCTCCGGGACAGGGATACTATGGCTACACCTTC
CDR3 protein: CASSPPGQGYYGYTF

J gene: TRBJ1-4
D gene: .
V gene: TRBV4-1
clone size: once
CDR3 DNA: TGCGCCAGCAGCCACGGTGCAACTAATGAAAAACTGTTTTTT
CDR3 protein: CASSHGATNEKLFF

J gene: TRBJ2-7
D gene: .
V gene: TRBV11-2
clone size: .
CDR3 DNA: TGTGCCAGCAGCTTAGCTGTATCTCCCTACGAGCAGTACTTC
CDR3 protein: CASSLAVSPYEQYF

J gene: TRBJ2-5
D gene: TRBD1
V gene: TRBV5-5
clone size: .
CDR3 DNA: TGTGCCAGCAGCTTGGGGGGACAGGAGACCCAGTACTTC
CDR3 protein: CASSLGGQETQYF

J gene: TRBJ1-2
D gene: TRBD1
V gene: TRBV11-2
clone size: .
CDR3 DNA: TGTGCCAGCAGCCACGACAGGGAGCGTGGCTACACCTTC
CDR3 protein: CASSHDRERGYTF

J gene: TRBJ1-5
D gene: .
V gene: TRBV24-1
clone size: .
CDR3 DNA: TGTGCCACCCGGAGGACCCCGGCTCAGCCCCAGCATTTT
CDR3 protein: CATRRTPAQPQHF

J gene: TRBJ2-1
D gene: TRBD2
V gene: TRBV3-1/TRBV3-2
clone size: .
CDR3 DNA: TGTGCCAGCAGGACTACTAGCGGATTCCACAATGAGCAGTTCTTC
CDR3 protein: CASRTTSGFHNEQFF

J gene: TRBJ1-2
D gene: .
V gene: TRBV12-5
clone size: .
CDR3 DNA: TGTGCTAGTGGTTTGGTACAACAGGGTATACCTGGCTACACCTTC
CDR3 protein: CASGLVQQGIPGYTF

J gene: TRBJ1-5
D gene: .
V gene: TRBV3-1/TRBV3-2
clone size: .
CDR3 DNA: TGTGCCAGCAGTTTCACAGCGGGCAATCAGCCCCAGCATTTT
CDR3 protein: CASSFTAGNQPQHF

J gene: TRBJ2-1
D gene: TRBD2
V gene: TRBV3-1/TRBV3-2
clone size: .
CDR3 DNA: TGTGCCAGCAGCCTTACTAGCGGGAGACTAAGGAATGAGCAGTTCTTC
CDR3 protein: CASSLTSGRLRNEQFF

J gene: TRBJ1-2
D gene: .
V gene: TRBV30
clone size: .
CDR3 DNA: TGTGCCTGGAGCCGGGGTGTCTACTATGGCTACACCTTC
CDR3 protein: CAWSRGVYYGYTF

J gene: TRBJ2-5
D gene: .
V gene: TRBV18
clone size: .
CDR3 DNA: TGTGCCAGCTCACCACCCCTAGGACTCCACCAAGAGACCCAGTACTTC
CDR3 protein: CASSPPLGLHQETQYF

J gene: TRBJ1-5
D gene: .
V gene: TRBV1
clone size: .
CDR3 DNA: TGCACCAGCAGCCTCTCGGGTTCGATCAATCAGCCCCAGCATTTT
CDR3 protein: CTSSLSGSINQPQHF

J gene: TRBJ1-4
D gene: TRBD1
V gene: TRBV28
clone size: .
CDR3 DNA: TGTGCCAGCAGTCCGGGGACAGGGCTTGAAAAACTGTTTTTT
CDR3 protein: CASSPGTGLEKLFF

J gene: TRBJ2-7
D gene: TRBD2
V gene: TRBV10-3
clone size: once
CDR3 DNA: TGTGCCATATCCGGGACTAGCGGGAGGGCGACGAACGAGCAGTACTTC
CDR3 protein: CAISGTSGRATNEQYF

J gene: TRBJ2-3
D gene: TRBD1
V gene: TRBV11-3
clone size: .
CDR3 DNA: TGTGCCAGCAGCCCGCCGGGACAGGGAACAGATACGCAGTATTTT
CDR3 protein: CASSPPGQGTDTQYF

J gene: TRBJ2-2
D gene: TRBD2
V gene: TRBV3-1/TRBV3-2
clone size: .
CDR3 DNA: TGTGCCAGCAGCCCCACCCCCGGCCTGCGGGGGGGAACCGGGGAGCTGTTTTTT
CDR3 protein: CASSPTPGLRGGTGELFF

J gene: TRBJ2-1
D gene: TRBD2
V gene: TRBV6-5
clone size: .
CDR3 DNA: TGTGCCAGCATTCCGGGACTAGCAGGCGAGCAGTTCTTC
CDR3 protein: CASIPGLAGEQFF

J gene: TRBJ2-7
D gene: .
V gene: TRBV19
clone size: .
CDR3 DNA: TGTGCCAGTAGTATAGAGGGTCGACAGCCGCCCTACGAGCAGTACTTC
CDR3 protein: CASSIEGRQPPYEQYF

J gene: TRBJ2-4
D gene: TRBD2
V gene: TRBV29-1
clone size: .
CDR3 DNA: TGCAGCGTTGAAGGTAGCGGGGTAAACATTCAGTACTTC
CDR3 protein: CSVEGSGVNIQYF

J gene: TRBJ1-1
D gene: .
V gene: TRBV19
clone size: .
CDR3 DNA: TGTGCCAGTAGTAGGTCCAGTTTGAACACTGAAGCTTTCTTT
CDR3 protein: CASSRSSLNTEAFF

J gene: TRBJ1-4
D gene: .
V gene: TRBV19
clone size: .
CDR3 DNA: TGTGCCAGTAGCGGGACTTACCCACCCGGTGAAAAACTGTTTTTT
CDR3 protein: CASSGTYPPGEKLFF

J gene: TRBJ1-1
D gene: .
V gene: TRBV30
clone size: .
CDR3 DNA: TGTGCCTGGGCGTTTAGGGGTGAAGCTTTCTTT
CDR3 protein: CAWAFRGEAFF

J gene: TRBJ2-7
D gene: TRBD1
V gene: TRBV29-1
clone size: .
CDR3 DNA: TGCAGCGTTGGACAGGGCGTGGACGAGCAGTACTTC
CDR3 protein: CSVGQGVDEQYF

J gene: TRBJ1-5
D gene: .
V gene: TRBV7-9
clone size: few
CDR3 DNA: TGTGCCAGCAGCCTAGGGACAAACCAGCCCCAGCATTTT
CDR3 protein: CASSLGTNQPQHF

J gene: TRBJ1-3
D gene: TRBD1
V gene: TRBV10-3
clone size: .
CDR3 DNA: TGTGCCATCAGTGAGGGCGGGACAGGGGCTGGAAACACCATATATTTT
CDR3 protein: CAISEGGTGAGNTIYF

J gene: TRBJ2-1
D gene: TRBD2
V gene: TRBV9
clone size: .
CDR3 DNA: TGTGCCAGCAGCGCCAAGACTAGCGGGAGGGTAAATGAGCAGTTCTTC
CDR3 protein: CASSAKTSGRVNEQFF

J gene: TRBJ1-2
D gene: .
V gene: TRBV29-1
clone size: .
CDR3 DNA: TGCAGCGTTGATCTTAGGGGTGACTATGGCTACACCTTC
CDR3 protein: CSVDLRGDYGYTF

J gene: TRBJ1-5
D gene: .
V gene: TRBV30
clone size: once
CDR3 DNA: TGTGCCTGGAGCATGGGGGGAGATAGTAGCAATCAGCCCCAGCATTTT
CDR3 protein: CAWSMGGDSSNQPQHF

J gene: TRBJ2-1
D gene: TRBD2
V gene: TRBV19
clone size: .
CDR3 DNA: TGTGCCAGTAGTCTCGGGACTAGCGGGAGTAATGAGCAGTTCTTC
CDR3 protein: CASSLGTSGSNEQFF

J gene: TRBJ2-7
D gene: TRBD1
V gene: TRBV28
clone size: few
CDR3 DNA: TGTGCCAGCAGTTTCCTGGGACAGCCCTCCTACGAGCAGTACTTC
CDR3 protein: CASSFLGQPSYEQYF

J gene: TRBJ2-5
D gene: .
V gene: TRBV4-1
clone size: .
CDR3 DNA: TGCGCCAGCAGCCAAGTCGCTACCCCGGAGACCCAGTACTTC
CDR3 protein: CASSQVATPETQYF

J gene: TRBJ2-7
D gene: TRBD1
V gene: TRBV28
clone size: .
CDR3 DNA: TGTGCCAGCAGAAGGACAGGGAGCTCCTACGAGCAGTACTTC
CDR3 protein: CASRRTGSSYEQYF

J gene: TRBJ2-2
D gene: TRBD2
V gene: TRBV7-9
clone size: .
CDR3 DNA: TGTGCCAGCAGCCCGGGGACCAGGACTAGCGGGGGGTCCGGGGAGCTGTTTTTT
CDR3 protein: CASSPGTRTSGGSGELFF

J gene: TRBJ2-1
D gene: .
V gene: TRBV27
clone size: .
CDR3 DNA: TGTGCCAGCAGTCCGAGGGGACGCGGGGTGGTTGAGCAGTTCTTC
CDR3 protein: CASSPRGRGVVEQFF

J gene: TRBJ2-7
D gene: .
V gene: TRBV21-1
clone size: .
CDR3 DNA: TGTGCCAGCAGCAAAGTCAGGGGCGAGCAGTACTTC
CDR3 protein: CASSKVRGEQYF

J gene: TRBJ2-7
D gene: TRBD2
V gene: TRBV19
clone size: .
CDR3 DNA: TGTGCCAGTAGTACCACTAGCGGGAGGGCGTATGAGCAGTACTTC
CDR3 protein: CASSTTSGRAYEQYF

J gene: TRBJ2-3
D gene: TRBD2
V gene: TRBV3-1/TRBV3-2
clone size: .
CDR3 DNA: TGTGCCAGCAGTCCGGTCGGACTAGCGGGGGGGGCGGCAGATACGCAGTATTTT
CDR3 protein: CASSPVGLAGGAADTQYF